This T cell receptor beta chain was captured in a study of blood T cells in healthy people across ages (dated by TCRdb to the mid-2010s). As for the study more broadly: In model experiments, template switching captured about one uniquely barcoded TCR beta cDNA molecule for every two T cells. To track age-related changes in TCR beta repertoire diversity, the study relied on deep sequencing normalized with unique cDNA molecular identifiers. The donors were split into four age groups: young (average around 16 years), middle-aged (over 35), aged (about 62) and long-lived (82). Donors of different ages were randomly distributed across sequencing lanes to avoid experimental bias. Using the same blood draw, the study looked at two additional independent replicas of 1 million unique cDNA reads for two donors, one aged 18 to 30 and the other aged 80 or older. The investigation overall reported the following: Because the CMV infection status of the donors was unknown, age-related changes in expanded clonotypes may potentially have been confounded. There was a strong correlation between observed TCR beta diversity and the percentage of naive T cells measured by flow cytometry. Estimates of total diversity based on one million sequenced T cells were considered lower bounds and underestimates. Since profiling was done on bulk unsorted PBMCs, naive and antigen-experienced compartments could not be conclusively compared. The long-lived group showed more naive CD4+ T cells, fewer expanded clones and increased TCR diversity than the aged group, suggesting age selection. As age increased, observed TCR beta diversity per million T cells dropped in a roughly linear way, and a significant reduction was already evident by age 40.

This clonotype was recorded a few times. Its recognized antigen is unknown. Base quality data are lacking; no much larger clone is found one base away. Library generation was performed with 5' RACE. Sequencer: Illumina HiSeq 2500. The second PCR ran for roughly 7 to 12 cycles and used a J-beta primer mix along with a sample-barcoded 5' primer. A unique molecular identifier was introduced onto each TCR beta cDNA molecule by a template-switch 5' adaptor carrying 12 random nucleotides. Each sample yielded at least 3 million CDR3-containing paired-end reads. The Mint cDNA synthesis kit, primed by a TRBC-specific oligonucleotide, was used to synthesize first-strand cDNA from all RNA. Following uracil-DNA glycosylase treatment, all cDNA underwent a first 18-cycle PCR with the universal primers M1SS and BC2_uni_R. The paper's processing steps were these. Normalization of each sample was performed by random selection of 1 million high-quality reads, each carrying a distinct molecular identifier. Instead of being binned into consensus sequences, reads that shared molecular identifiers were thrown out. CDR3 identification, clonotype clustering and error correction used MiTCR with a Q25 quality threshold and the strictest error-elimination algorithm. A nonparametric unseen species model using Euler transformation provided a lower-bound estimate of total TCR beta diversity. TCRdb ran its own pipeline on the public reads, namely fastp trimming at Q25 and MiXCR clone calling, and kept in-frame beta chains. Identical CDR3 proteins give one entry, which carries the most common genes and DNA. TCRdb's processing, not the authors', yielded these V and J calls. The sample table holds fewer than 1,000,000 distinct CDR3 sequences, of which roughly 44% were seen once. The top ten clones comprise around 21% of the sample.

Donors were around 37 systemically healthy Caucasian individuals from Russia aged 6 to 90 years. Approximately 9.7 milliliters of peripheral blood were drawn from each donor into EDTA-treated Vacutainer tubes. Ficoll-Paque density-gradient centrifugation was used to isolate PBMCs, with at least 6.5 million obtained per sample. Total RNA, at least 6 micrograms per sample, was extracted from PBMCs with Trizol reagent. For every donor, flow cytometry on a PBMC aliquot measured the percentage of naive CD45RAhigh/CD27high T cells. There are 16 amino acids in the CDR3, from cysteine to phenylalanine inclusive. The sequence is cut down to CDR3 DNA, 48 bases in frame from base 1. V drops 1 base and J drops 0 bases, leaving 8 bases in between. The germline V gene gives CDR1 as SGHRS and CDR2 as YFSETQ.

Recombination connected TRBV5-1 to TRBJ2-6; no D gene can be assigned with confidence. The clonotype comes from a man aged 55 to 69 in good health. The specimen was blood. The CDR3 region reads CASSLQAPSGANVLTF. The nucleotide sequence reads TGCGCCAGCAGCTTGCAGGCTCCCTCTGGGGCCAACGTCCTGACTTTC.